Shown below are 27 T cell receptor beta chains from a single sample sequenced in a study of T-cell reconstitution after alpha-beta-depleted transplantation in children. The authors prepared the TCRbeta library with unique molecular identifiers. TCRdb re-called the PCR reads through MiXCR, storing one row per CDR3 protein. Of about 200,000 distinct CDR3 sequences in the sample, 6.6% were seen once. Sequences were derived from PBMCs, sampled before TCRalphabeta/CD19-depleted stem cell transplant. The origin of the receptors is a boy between 2 and 15 years old with acute lymphoblastic leukemia, due to receive a stem cell transplant.

This clonotype was seen ten or more times. The chain is built from TRBV29-1 and TRBJ2-1; 8 bases agree with TRBD2. There are 14 residues in the CDR3. V was pared by 6 bases and J by 5 bases, with 9 bases of the junction left unmatched. CDR1 SQVTM and CDR2 ANQGSEA come from the germline V gene. The chain's CDR3 is CSVRSGSGDNEQFF. The CDR3 DNA follows: TGCAGCGTGAGGAGCGGGAGTGGGGACAATGAGCAGTTCTTC.

This clonotype was seen at least ten times. Sequence at one end of the junction differs from germline and may be a read error. The rearrangement uses TRBV12-3 or TRBV12-4 and TRBJ2-1, with 9 bases aligning to TRBD1. This CDR3 has 12 residues. The CDR3 reads CASSLSGTGSSF. In DNA form, the CDR3 reads TGTGCCAGCAGTTTAAGCGGGACAGGGTCCTCCTTC.

This clonotype was recorded a few times. The chain carries TRBV20-1 and TRBJ2-7; 9 bases agree with TRBD2. With V trimmed by 3 bases and J by 4 bases, 10 bases remained unmatched. The CDR3 covers 15 residues. Germline V lookup: CDR1 DFQATT, CDR2 SNEGSKA (reference sequence). In DNA form, the CDR3 reads TGCAGTGCTAGGAGGCGGGAGGGCCTCCCATACGAGCAGTACTTC. Translating it yields CSARRREGLPYEQYF.

The chain couples TRBV28 to TRBJ2-3; TRBD2 matches at 8 bases. Trimming cost V 5 bases and J 6 bases; bases outside gene matches: 4. This CDR3 is 13 amino acids long. Per the germline V gene, CDR1 is MDHEN and CDR2 is SYDVKM. CDR3 protein: CASSTPGGDTQYF. For the CDR3, the DNA is TGTGCCAGCAGTACACCGGGGGGGGATACGCAGTATTTT.

The V call is TRBV7-3, the J call TRBJ2-4; 7 nucleotides match TRBD2. CDR3 length: 13 residues. Per the germline V gene, CDR1 is SGHTA and CDR2 is FQGTGA. V lost 3 bases and J lost 8; bases outside the gene matches: 4. The CDR3 protein is CASSLGGGDIQYF. CDR3 nucleotides: TGTGCCAGCAGCTTGGGGGGAGGGGACATTCAGTACTTC.

The rearrangement joins TRBV21-1 to TRBJ2-6. TRBV21-1 is a documented pseudogene. The length of the CDR3 is 17 residues. This chain's CDR3 is CASSKVRGSSGANVLTF. DNA for the CDR3: TGTGCCAGCAGCAAAGTACGGGGGAGCTCTGGGGCCAACGTCCTGACTTTC.

This clonotype occurred a few times. The gene calls are TRBV7-9 and TRBJ2-5; no definite D call. The CDR3 extends over 14 amino acids. Germline assignment: CDR1 SEHNR and CDR2 FQNEAQ (reference sequence). Trimming cost V 8 bases and J 1 base, with 14 bases left between them. CDR3 DNA: TGTGCCAGCTCTCATGGGCAGACCCAAGAGACCCAGTACTTC. This translates into CASSHGQTQETQYF.

This clonotype showed up many times. The rearrangement uses TRBV15 and TRBJ2-3; D is undetermined. The germline V gene encodes CDR1 LNHNV and CDR2 YYDKDF (reference sequence). The CDR3 covers 11 residues. V lost 9 bases to trimming and J lost 2 bases, with 6 bases between them. The chain's CDR3 is CATGYTDTQYF. The CDR3 DNA follows: TGTGCCACGGGGTACACAGATACGCAGTATTTT.

This clonotype showed up just a few times. V gene TRBV6-5 combines with J gene TRBJ2-7; D perhaps matches TRBD1 (8 bases). The germline CDR1 and CDR2 sequences are MNHEY and SVGAGI. Trimming shortened V by 8 bases and J by 4 bases, and 18 bases separated the two germline ends. The length of the CDR3 is 14 residues. CDR3 residues: CASGRGQGAYEQYF. The CDR3 DNA is TGTGCCAGCGGGAGGGGTCAGGGGGCTTACGAGCAGTACTTC.

Only a few counts were recorded for this clonotype. This sequence joins TRBV12-3 or TRBV12-4 and TRBJ1-1, with TRBD1 as a possible D gene (6 bases). The length of the CDR3 is 13 residues. Trimming took off 3 bases at V and 5 bases at J, with 10 bases between the two ends. CDR3 sequence: CASSLTGRTEAFF. CDR3 coding DNA: TGTGCCAGCAGTTTGACAGGTCGAACTGAAGCTTTCTTT.

The V and J genes are TRBV25-1 and TRBJ2-7; TRBD1 might be the D (6 bases). This CDR3 has 15 residues. Germline V CDR1 and CDR2: MGHDK, SYGVNS. Trimming cost V 3 bases and J 6 bases, with 18 bases left between them. The DNA for the CDR3 is TGTGCCAGCAGTGACGAAACTCAGGGGCTTTTCGAGCAGTACTTC. It specifies CASSDETQGLFEQYF.

This clonotype was counted many times. This sequence joins TRBV21-1 and TRBJ2-3; the listed D gene, TRBD1, was not tested against the DNA. TRBV21-1 is designated a pseudogene. This CDR3 is 14 amino acids long. The CDR3 protein is CASSEGGETDTQYF. CDR3 DNA sequence: TGTGCCAGCAGCGAGGGGGGTGAGACAGATACGCAGTATTTT.

This clonotype was seen a few times. CDR3 in amino acids: CSAKPGSDYEQYF. The CDR3 DNA sequence: TGCAGTGCAAAACCGGGATCTGACTACGAGCAGTACTTC. The chain employs TRBV20-1 and TRBJ2-7; D possibly corresponds to TRBD2 (5 bases). The CDR3 contains 13 residues. The germline V and J ends were trimmed by 6 bases and 3 bases, with 15 bases remaining between them. The germline CDR1 and CDR2 sequences are DFQATT and SNEGSKA (reference sequence).

This clonotype was found many times. The V gene is TRBV5-1, the J gene TRBJ2-7; 11 nucleotides match TRBD2. Trimming cost V 3 bases and J 6 bases; bases outside gene matches: 8. The CDR3 has 15 residues. Germline lookup yields CDR1 SGHRS and CDR2 YFSETQ. CDR3 DNA sequence: TGCGCCAGCAGCTCCCCCGGGACTAGCGGTGCCGAGCAGTACTTC. Translated, it gives CASSSPGTSGAEQYF.

This clonotype was observed at least ten times. V and J are TRBV6-2 or TRBV6-3 and TRBJ2-2; 7 bases map to TRBD1. The junction had 1 base not matched to a gene; V was cut back by 2 bases and J by 1 base. The CDR3 sequence is 15 residues long. Germline V CDR1 and CDR2: MNHEY, SVGEGT. This chain's CDR3 is CASSYRTGNTGELFF. CDR3 nucleotide sequence: TGTGCCAGCAGTTACCGGACAGGGAACACCGGGGAGCTGTTTTTT.

The chain has TRBV5-5 and TRBJ2-1; maybe TRBD2 (6 bases). The CDR3 has 13 residues. The germline CDR1 and CDR2 sequences are SGHKS and YYEKEE (reference sequence). V lost 5 bases to trimming and J lost 7 bases, with 13 bases between them. The CDR3 loop reads CASRRTGGNEQFF. The CDR3 DNA reads as TGTGCCAGCAGAAGAACCGGAGGGAATGAGCAGTTCTTC.

In this sample, this clonotype turned up many times. The rearrangement uses TRBV12-3 or TRBV12-4 and TRBJ2-1, with D unclear. The CDR3 runs 14 residues. Trimming took 6 bases from V and 8 from J, leaving 17 bases between them. This CDR3 reads CASSPYKVFDEQFF. The CDR3 bases are TGTGCCAGCAGCCCTTATAAGGTATTCGATGAGCAGTTCTTC.

This clonotype was seen many times. The rearrangement links TRBV2 to TRBJ2-1; TRBD2 matches 8 bases. Germline V gives CDR1 SNHLY, CDR2 FYNNEI. Trimming at V came to 1 base and at J to 2 bases, leaving 1 base not matched to a gene. The CDR3 spans 15 residues. The CDR3 is CASSEGSGTYNEQFF. CDR3 nucleotide sequence: TGTGCCAGCAGTGAAGGTAGCGGGACCTACAATGAGCAGTTCTTC.

The chain recombines TRBV7-2 with TRBJ1-3, with unresolved D. V gave up 5 bases and J gave up 3 bases, with 11 bases separating them. Looked up from germline, CDR1 is SGHTA and CDR2 is FQGNSA. This CDR3 is 14 amino acids long. CDR3 DNA: TGTGCCAGCAGCCCAATGAGTAGTGGAAACACCATATATTTT. Translating gives CASSPMSSGNTIYF.

The sample holds many counts of this clonotype. The rearrangement uses TRBV29-1 and TRBJ2-2; no clear D. V was trimmed by 1 base and J by 5 bases, leaving 11 bases between them. CDR3 length: 14 amino acids. The V gene's germline CDR1 is SQVTM and CDR2 ANQGSEA. The CDR3: CSVEGGKATGELFF. The CDR3 DNA sequence: TGCAGCGTTGAAGGTGGGAAAGCGACCGGGGAGCTGTTTTTT.

The table lists this clonotype with many counts. This chain joins TRBV28 and TRBJ2-3; D gene ambiguous. Per germline, CDR1 MDHEN and CDR2 SYDVKM. The ends were cut back, 6 bases at V and 0 bases at J, with 10 bases in the middle. The CDR3 is made up of 14 amino acids. CDR3 in amino acids: CASRRLISTDTQYF. Written as DNA, the CDR3 is TGTGCCAGCAGGAGACTGATCAGCACAGATACGCAGTATTTT. Full variable domain (outside the CDR3, taken from reference TRBV28 and TRBJ2-3): DVKVTQSSRYLVKRTGEKVFLECVQDMDHENMFWYRQDPGLGLRLIYFSYDVKMKEKGDIPEGYSVSREKKERFSLILESASTNQTSMYLCASRRLISTDTQYFGPGTRLTVL.

The gene calls are TRBV5-1 and TRBJ2-1; D remains unclear. Between the trimmed V and J ends, which lost 4 bases and 0 bases, there was a span of 11 bases. CDR1 is SGHRS, CDR2 YFSETQ, per germline. The CDR3 length is 15 residues. CDR3 amino acids: CASSPRTSSYNEQFF. DNA for the CDR3: TGCGCCAGCAGCCCAAGGACCAGCTCCTACAATGAGCAGTTCTTC.

Worth noting for this clonotype: Given the absence of the conserved phenylalanine or tryptophan at the CDR3 end, a read error is likely. The chain is built from TRBV25-1 and TRBJ1-4; no definite D call. The CDR3 totals 14 residues. In germline, CDR1 is MGHDK, CDR2 SYGVNS. With 3 bases removed from V and 7 bases from J, the gap between germline ends came to 12 bases. For the CDR3, the DNA is TGTGCCAGCAGTGACAGATTCGGCGGTGAAAAACTGTTTTCT. Protein: CASSDRFGGEKLFS.

This clonotype was picked up many times. Since a much larger clone is just one base distant, this may be a read error. This CDR3 is CASSLVVLTGANVLTF. The DNA of the CDR3 is TGTGCCAGCAGTTTAGTGGTTTTGACTGGGGCCAACGTCCTGACTTTC. The chain joins TRBV28 to TRBJ2-6, with no clear D. Trimming stripped 2 bases from V and 2 bases from J, with 10 bases between. This CDR3 has 16 amino acids. Germline V CDR1 and CDR2: MDHEN, SYDVKM.

With regard to this clonotype: A much bigger clone sits one base away, suggesting this may be a read error. Lacking the conserved final phenylalanine or tryptophan, this CDR3 likely reflects a read error. This chain connects TRBV27 to TRBJ2-2; D is uncertain. The CDR3 has 12 amino acids. Germline assignment: CDR1 MNHEY and CDR2 SMNVEV (reference sequence). V lost 7 bases and J lost 4, with 7 bases in between. The CDR3: CASTRFTGELFY. The CDR3 DNA reads as TGTGCCAGCACACGATTCACCGGGGAGCTGTTTTAT.

This clonotype was observed many times. The gene calls are TRBV7-6 and TRBJ2-2, with D possibly TRBD1 on 5 matching bases. In germline, CDR1 is SGHVS, CDR2 FNYEAQ. Between the trimmed V and J ends, which lost 1 base and 4 bases, there was a span of 13 bases. The CDR3 covers 16 residues. CDR3 nucleotides: TGTGCCAGCAGCTTAGTATCAGGGCGCGGCACCGGGGAGCTGTTTTTT. It codes for CASSLVSGRGTGELFF.

This clonotype was counted a few times. This sequence joins TRBV3-1 and TRBJ2-7; D unclear. This CDR3 is 12 amino acids long. The V end lost 2 bases, the J end lost 7 bases, and 9 bases lay between the germline ends. Germline V gene lookup returns CDR1 LGHDT and CDR2 YNNKEL (reference sequence). The CDR3 DNA reads as TGTGCCAGCAGCCAAACGCTTTTGGAGCAGTACTTC. This codes for CASSQTLLEQYF.